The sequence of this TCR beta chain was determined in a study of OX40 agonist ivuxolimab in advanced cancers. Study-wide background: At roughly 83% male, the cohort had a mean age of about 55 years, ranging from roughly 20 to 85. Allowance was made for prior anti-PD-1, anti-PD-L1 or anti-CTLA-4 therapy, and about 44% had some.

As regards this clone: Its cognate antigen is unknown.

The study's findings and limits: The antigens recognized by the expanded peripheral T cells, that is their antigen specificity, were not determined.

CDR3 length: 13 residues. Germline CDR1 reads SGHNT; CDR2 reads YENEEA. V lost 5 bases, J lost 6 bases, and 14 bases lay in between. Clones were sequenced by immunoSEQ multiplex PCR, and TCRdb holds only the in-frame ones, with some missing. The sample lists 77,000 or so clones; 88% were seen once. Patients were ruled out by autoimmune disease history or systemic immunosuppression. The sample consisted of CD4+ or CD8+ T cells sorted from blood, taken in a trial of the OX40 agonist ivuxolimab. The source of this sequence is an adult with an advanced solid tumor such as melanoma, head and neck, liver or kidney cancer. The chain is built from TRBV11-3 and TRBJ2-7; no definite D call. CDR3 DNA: TGTGCCAGCAGCCGAGTAGCAGGCACCGAGCAGTACTTC. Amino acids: CASSRVAGTEQYF.